The 29 T cell receptor beta chains in this list originate from one sample, sequenced in a study of beta chain features in type 1 diabetes. Study results and limitations: Across all four CD4+ subsets, people with type 1 diabetes showed modestly shorter TCRB CDR3s.

Their antigen targets remain unknown. What was sequenced were expressed TCRB transcripts, since all of the isolated RNA had been reverse transcribed. The data were produced by immunoSEQ multiplex PCR, yet TCRdb's version contains in-frame clones alone and is incomplete. The sample includes over 600,000 clones, 9.5% to 15% of them seen just once. Sample: naive CD4+ T cells from blood. The receptors derive from a man aged 30 to 45 with type 1 diabetes.

J is TRBJ2-1 and V is TRBV27; 13 bases fit TRBD2. Germline values: CDR1 MNHEY, CDR2 SMNVEV (reference sequence). V was clipped by 10 bases and J by 12 bases; unmatched bases: 12. The CDR3 consists of 14 residues. CDR3 in amino acids: CATDWTSGGRGQFF. In nucleotides, the CDR3 is TGTGCCACGGACTGGACTAGCGGGGGTCGCGGGCAGTTCTTC.

The CDR3 is CASSQALSGNTIYF. CDR3 DNA sequence: TGTGCCAGCAGCCAAGCCTTATCTGGAAACACCATATATTTT. The chain links TRBV4-2 to TRBJ1-3; D call uncertain. Germline V gene sequence: CDR1 LGHNA, CDR2 YNFKEQ. This CDR3 spans 14 amino acids. V was pared by 1 base and J by 1 base, with 5 bases between.

This clone occurred a few times. CDR3 in DNA: TGTGCCAGCAGCTTTTGGGACAGGACAAACCCTGAAGCTTTCTTT. It specifies CASSFWDRTNPEAFF. J is TRBJ1-1 and V is TRBV7-2; 8 nucleotides align to TRBD1. Trimming removed 3 bases from V and 6 bases from J; junction bases left unmatched: 9. This CDR3 region has 15 residues. Looked up from germline, CDR1 is SGHTA and CDR2 is FQGNSA. Filled out from reference TRBV7-2 and TRBJ1-1, the complete variable domain reads GAGVSQSPSNKVTEKGKDVELRCDPISGHTALYWYRQSLGQGLEFLIYFQGNSAPDKSGLPSDRFSAERTGGSVSTLTIQRTQQEDSAVYLCASSFWDRTNPEAFFGQGTRLTVV.

The chain recombines TRBV6-6 with TRBJ1-5; D might be TRBD1 (5 bases). The V gene's germline CDR1 is MNHNY and CDR2 SVGAGI (reference sequence). V was shortened by 2 bases and J by 7 bases, with 6 bases between the two germline ends. The CDR3 totals 12 residues. The CDR3 loop reads CASSYGGQPQHF. The CDR3 coding sequence is TGTGCCAGCAGTTACGGGGGGCAGCCCCAGCATTTT.

The V call is TRBV27, the J call TRBJ2-1, with D perhaps TRBD2 (6 bases). The V gene lost 4 bases and the J gene lost 0 bases, with 7 bases spanning the gap. The germline V gene encodes CDR1 MNHEY and CDR2 SMNVEV (reference sequence). The CDR3 contains 14 residues. The CDR3 sequence: CASSSGSSYNEQFF. CDR3 sequence (DNA): TGTGCCAGCAGTTCCGGGAGCTCCTACAATGAGCAGTTCTTC.

V gene TRBV7-2 combines with J gene TRBJ2-3; 8 positions match TRBD2. From germline, CDR1 is SGHTA and CDR2 FQGNSA. Trimming at V came to 4 bases and at J to 0 bases, leaving 15 bases not matched to a gene. This CDR3 is 19 amino acids long. The CDR3 is CASSSVAGGRQPSTDTQYF. DNA of the CDR3: TGTGCCAGCAGCTCCGTTGCGGGAGGTAGACAACCTAGCACAGATACGCAGTATTTT.

This clone came up a few times. V gene TRBV5-6 combines with J gene TRBJ1-5, with D perhaps matching TRBD1 (6 bases). V shed 2 bases and J shed 4 bases, with 16 bases lying between them. From germline, CDR1 is SGHDT and CDR2 YYEEEE. The CDR3 consists of 16 residues. CDR3 residues: CASSLRGVNVNQPQHF. The CDR3 coding sequence is TGTGCCAGCAGCTTAAGGGGGGTTAACGTGAATCAGCCCCAGCATTTT.

This clone showed up just a few times. This sequence joins TRBV9 and TRBJ1-5; D is unclear. The CDR3 extends over 15 amino acids. V was clipped by 2 bases and J by 7 bases, with 16 bases between them. Germline V CDR1 and CDR2: SGDLS, YYNGEE. CDR3 protein: CASSVHHSVGQPQHF. DNA for the CDR3: TGTGCCAGCAGCGTTCACCACTCGGTTGGGCAGCCCCAGCATTTT.

The sample holds a few counts of this clone. The chain couples TRBV7-8 to TRBJ1-5; TRBD1 might be the D (6 bases). CDR3 length equals 16 residues. Germline V gene sequence: CDR1 SGHVS, CDR2 FQNEAQ. Trimming cost V 8 bases and J 2 bases, with 19 bases left between them. The CDR3 nucleotides read TGTGCCAGCTCTGTGGGGACATGGAGGGGCAATCAGCCCCAGCATTTT. It codes for CASSVGTWRGNQPQHF.

This chain links TRBV6-5 with TRBJ1-6, with unresolved D. The CDR3 spans 15 residues. CDR1 and CDR2 (germline): MNHEY, SVGAGI. Trimming removed 7 bases at V and 2 bases at J, with 12 bases between. The CDR3 DNA follows: TGTGCCAGCACAGTCGAGTGGACCTATAATTCACCCCTCCACTTT. This translates into CASTVEWTYNSPLHF.

This clone was detected only a few times. The CDR3, as DNA: TGTGCCAGCAGCTTAGCGGGACAGGACTACAATGAGCAGTTCTTC. Protein sequence: CASSLAGQDYNEQFF. J is TRBJ2-1 and V is TRBV7-2, with 8 nucleotides matching TRBD1. The J segment lost 3 bases and the V segment lost 0 bases, leaving 1 base of the junction unmatched. Germline-derived CDR1 and CDR2 are SGHTA and FQGNSA. CDR3 length: 15 residues.

This rearrangement joins TRBV18 to TRBJ1-2; no clear D gene. Germline CDR1 and CDR2: KGHSH and LQKENI. The CDR3 runs to 15 residues. V dropped 3 bases and J dropped 0 bases, with 11 bases sitting between them. CDR3 sequence reads: CASSPGKRANYGYTF. CDR3 DNA sequence: TGTGCCAGCTCACCGGGGAAGAGGGCTAACTATGGCTACACCTTC.

Only a few counts were recorded for this clone. This chain joins TRBV4-1 and TRBJ1-2; 7 bases map to TRBD1. The CDR3 is 14 residues long. V shed 4 bases and J 5 bases; nucleotides not matched to a gene: 7. Germline V gene data show CDR1 as MGHRA and CDR2 as YSYEKL. CDR3 DNA: TGCGCCAGCAGCCTCTCAACAGGGGATTATGGCTACACCTTC. Amino acid sequence: CASSLSTGDYGYTF.

V and J are TRBV18 and TRBJ1-2; TRBD1 agrees at 8 bases. The CDR3 contains 15 residues. CDR1 is KGHSH, CDR2 LQKENI, per germline. After removal of 0 bases from V and 4 bases from J, the junction contained 4 bases not matched to a gene. The CDR3: CASSPPDRDVYGYTF. DNA for the CDR3: TGTGCCAGCTCACCACCGGACAGGGACGTCTATGGCTACACCTTC.

The chain carries TRBV5-1 and TRBJ2-7, with D maybe TRBD2 (6 bases). CDR1 is SGHRS and CDR2 is YFSETQ in the germline V gene. The CDR3 has 15 amino acids. Trimming shortened V by 3 bases and J by 0 bases, and 13 bases separated the two germline ends. CDR3 DNA: TGCGCCAGCAGCTCGGGGGAAGCCATCTCCTACGAGCAGTACTTC. Translating it yields CASSSGEAISYEQYF. The variable domain in full, completed from reference TRBV5-1 and TRBJ2-7, reads KAGVTQTPRYLIKTRGQQVTLSCSPISGHRSVSWYQQTPGQGLQFLFEYFSETQRNKGNFPGRFSGRQFSNSRSEMNVSTLELGDSALYLCASSSGEAISYEQYFGPGTRLTVT.

This clone was detected only a few times. CDR3 DNA: TGTGCCAGCAGTGCAGAGCGGGATACGCAGTATTTT. Its protein product is CASSAERDTQYF. This chain connects TRBV6-1 to TRBJ2-3; possibly TRBD2 for D (5 bases). The germline gives CDR1 MNHNS, CDR2 SASEGT. The CDR3 is made up of 12 amino acids. The V and J ends lost 4 bases and 6 bases respectively, with 8 bases between them.

V and J are TRBV7-6 and TRBJ2-7; 7 nucleotides line up with TRBD1. This CDR3 is built from 15 residues. V lost 4 bases and J lost 3; bases outside the gene matches: 9. Germline CDR1 reads SGHVS; CDR2 reads FNYEAQ. CDR3 in amino acids: CASSSYRGPIYEQYF. The CDR3 region has the DNA TGTGCCAGCAGCTCGTACAGGGGCCCCATCTACGAGCAGTACTTC.

This clone has only a few counts. The V gene is TRBV11-2, the J gene TRBJ2-7; no reliable D call. The CDR3 consists of 12 residues. The ends were cut back, 2 bases at V and 4 bases at J, with 6 bases in the middle. Germline V gives CDR1 SGHAT, CDR2 FQNNGV. The CDR3 region has the DNA TGTGCCAGCAGCTTATTATTATACGAGCAGTACTTC. Its translation is CASSLLLYEQYF.

In its sample, this clone was seen a few times. This chain uses TRBV14 with TRBJ1-6; D is unclear. This CDR3 has 13 amino acids. V dropped 3 bases and J dropped 7 bases, with 7 bases sitting between them. Germline loops: CDR1 SGHDN, CDR2 FVKESK. The CDR3 is CASSQTLNSPLHF. In nucleotides, the CDR3 is TGTGCCAGCAGCCAGACACTCAATTCACCCCTCCACTTT.

The rearrangement joins TRBV7-2 to TRBJ1-2; maybe TRBD1 (6 bases). The CDR3 extends over 13 amino acids. Trimming pared 5 bases from V and 5 bases from J, leaving 12 bases between. Per germline, CDR1 SGHTA and CDR2 FQGNSA. Written as DNA, the CDR3 is TGTGCCAGCAGCCCCGGGACACCGTATGGCTACACCTTC. This encodes CASSPGTPYGYTF.

This chain connects TRBV5-1 to TRBJ1-3; 7 nucleotides match TRBD1. J lost 4 bases, V lost 1 base, and 2 bases had no gene match. In germline, CDR1 is SGHRS, CDR2 YFSETQ. The CDR3 runs 14 residues. The CDR3 nucleotides are TGCGCCAGCAGCTTGACAGGGGAAGGAAACACCATATATTTT. The encoded protein is CASSLTGEGNTIYF.

The chain carries TRBV4-3 and TRBJ1-2; D not certain. This CDR3 has 15 residues. In germline, CDR1 is LGHNA, CDR2 YSLEER. The V gene lost 1 base and the J gene lost 2 bases, with 11 bases spanning the gap. The CDR3 sequence: CASSQVQTGNYGYTF. In DNA form, the CDR3 reads TGCGCCAGCAGCCAAGTGCAAACGGGGAACTATGGCTACACCTTC.

The rearrangement uses TRBV6-5 and TRBJ2-7; D might be TRBD2 (6 bases). There are 15 residues in the CDR3. V was trimmed by 3 bases and J by 1 base, leaving 13 bases between them. Per germline, CDR1 MNHEY and CDR2 SVGAGI. In nucleotides, the CDR3 is TGTGCCAGCAGTTATGGCGGGATCCAATCCTACGAGCAGTACTTC. This encodes CASSYGGIQSYEQYF.

The chain couples TRBV25-1 to TRBJ2-1; unclear D gene. Germline assignment: CDR1 MGHDK and CDR2 SYGVNS. Trimming stripped 3 bases from V and 0 bases from J, with 6 bases between. CDR3 length: 14 amino acids. The CDR3 DNA sequence: TGTGCCAGCAGTGACAGGAACTCCTACAATGAGCAGTTCTTC. Translated, it gives CASSDRNSYNEQFF.

CDR3 in amino acids: CASSLCRQMCGYTF. CDR3 nucleotide sequence: TGTGCCAGCAGTTTATGCCGACAGATGTGTGGCTACACCTTC. This rearrangement joins TRBV28 to TRBJ1-2; weak D call: TRBD1 (5 bases). Germline V CDR1 and CDR2: MDHEN, SYDVKM. V shed 0 bases and J shed 7 bases, with 12 bases lying between them. The CDR3 length is 14 residues.

CDR3 coding DNA: TGTGCCTCGACGGGCAGGGGGGAAACAGATACGCAGTATTTT. Translating it yields CASTGRGETDTQYF. This rearrangement joins TRBV30 to TRBJ2-3, with D tentatively TRBD1 (7 bases). Germline V gives CDR1 GTSNPN, CDR2 SVGIG (reference sequence). This CDR3 is 14 amino acids long. Trimming removed 7 bases at V and 3 bases at J, with 17 bases between. Full variable domain (missing parts from reference TRBV30 and TRBJ2-3): SQTIHQWPATLVQPVGSPLSLECTVEGTSNPNLYWYRQAAGRGLQLLFYSVGIGQISSEVPQNLSASRPQDRQFILSSKKLLLSDSGFYLCASTGRGETDTQYFGPGTRLTVL.

This rearrangement joins TRBV18 to TRBJ1-5; tentatively, D is TRBD1 (5 bases). Germline V gives CDR1 KGHSH, CDR2 LQKENI. V dropped 3 bases and J dropped 4 bases, with 7 bases sitting between them. This CDR3 spans 13 amino acids. Here the CDR3 DNA reads TGTGCCAGCTCACCGCGGGGGAATCAGCCCCAGCATTTT. It codes for CASSPRGNQPQHF.

A few counts support this clone. The rearrangement uses TRBV19 and TRBJ1-1, with 7 positions matching TRBD1. The CDR3 length is 14 residues. From germline, CDR1 is LNHDA and CDR2 SQIVND (reference sequence). V shed 8 bases and J 1 base; nucleotides not matched to a gene: 7. Written as DNA, the CDR3 is TGTGCCAGTTGGGGGACAGTCAGGAACACTGAAGCTTTCTTT. Translated: CASWGTVRNTEAFF.

This clone was counted a few times. The chain recombines TRBV28 with TRBJ1-5, with 8 bases identical to TRBD1. Trimming cost V 5 bases and J 7 bases; bases outside gene matches: 7. The CDR3 sequence is 14 residues long. The V gene's germline CDR1 is MDHEN and CDR2 SYDVKM. The CDR3 here is CASSPTGGGQPQHF. CDR3 bases: TGTGCCAGCAGTCCAACAGGGGGAGGACAGCCCCAGCATTTT.